This TCR beta chain was retrieved from a study of cytomegalovirus exposure and HLA in healthy donors. The CDR3 totals 16 residues. Germline CDR1 is SEHNR and CDR2 is FQNEAQ (reference sequence). V trimming: 8 bases; J trimming: 3 bases; junction bases outside the gene matches: 8. The study ran its PCR with 60 Vbeta and 13 Jbeta primers. Profiled with immunoSEQ multiplex PCR; TCRdb holds only in-frame clones, not every one. The sample contains tens of thousands of clones, just under 80% of which appear only once. The sequencing sample was made of PBMCs. The receptor was isolated from a middle-aged woman in good health and CMV-seronegative. V and J are TRBV7-9 and TRBJ1-4; 11 bases align to TRBD1. CDR3 residues: CASPPGTGGPNEKLFF. In DNA form, the CDR3 reads TGTGCCAGCCCACCGGGGACAGGGGGACCTAATGAAAAACTGTTTTTT.